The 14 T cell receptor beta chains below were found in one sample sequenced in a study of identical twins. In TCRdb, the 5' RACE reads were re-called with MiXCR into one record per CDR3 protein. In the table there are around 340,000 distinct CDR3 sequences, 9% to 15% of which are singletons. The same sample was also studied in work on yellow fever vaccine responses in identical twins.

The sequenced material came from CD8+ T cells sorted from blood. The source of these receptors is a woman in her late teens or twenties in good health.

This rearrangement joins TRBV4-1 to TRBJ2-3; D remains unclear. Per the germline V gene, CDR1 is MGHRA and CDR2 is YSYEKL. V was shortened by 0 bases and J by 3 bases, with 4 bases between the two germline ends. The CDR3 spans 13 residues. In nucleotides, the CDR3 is TGCGCCAGCAGCCAAGAATTAACAGATACGCAGTATTTT. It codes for CASSQELTDTQYF.

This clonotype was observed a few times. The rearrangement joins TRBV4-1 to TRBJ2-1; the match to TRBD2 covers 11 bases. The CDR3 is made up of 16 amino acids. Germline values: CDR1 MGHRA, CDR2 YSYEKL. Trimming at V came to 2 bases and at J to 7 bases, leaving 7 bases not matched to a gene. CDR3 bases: TGCGCCAGCAGCCAACAATTAGCGGGAGGGCCAAATGAGCAGTTCTTC. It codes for CASSQQLAGGPNEQFF.

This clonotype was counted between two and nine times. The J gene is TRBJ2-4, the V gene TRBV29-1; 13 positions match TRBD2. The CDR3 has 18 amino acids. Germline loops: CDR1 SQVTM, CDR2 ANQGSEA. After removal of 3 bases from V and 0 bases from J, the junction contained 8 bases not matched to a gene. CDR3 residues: CSVEGGTSGDLAKNIQYF. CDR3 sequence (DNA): TGCAGCGTTGAGGGGGGGACTAGCGGGGATCTAGCCAAAAACATTCAGTACTTC.

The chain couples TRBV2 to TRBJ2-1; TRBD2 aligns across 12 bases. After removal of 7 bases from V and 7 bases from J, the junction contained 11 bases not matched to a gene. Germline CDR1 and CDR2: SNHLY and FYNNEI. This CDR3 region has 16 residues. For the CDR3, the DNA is TGTGCCAGCATCCGGCTAGCGGGGGGGCCGAGTAATGAGCAGTTCTTC. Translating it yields CASIRLAGGPSNEQFF.

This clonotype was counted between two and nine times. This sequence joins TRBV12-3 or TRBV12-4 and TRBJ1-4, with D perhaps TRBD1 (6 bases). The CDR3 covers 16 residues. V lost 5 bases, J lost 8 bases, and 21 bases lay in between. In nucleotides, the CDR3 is TGTGCCAGCAGTAAGGACAGAGGCCTCTTAGGCGAAAAACTGTTTTTT. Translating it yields CASSKDRGLLGEKLFF.

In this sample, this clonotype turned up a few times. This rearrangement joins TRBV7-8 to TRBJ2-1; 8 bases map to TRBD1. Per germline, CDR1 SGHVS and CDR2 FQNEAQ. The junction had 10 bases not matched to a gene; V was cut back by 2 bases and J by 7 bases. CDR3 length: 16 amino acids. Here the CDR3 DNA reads TGTGCCAGCAGCTTATTCCTAACAGGGGGTGGAAATGAGCAGTTCTTC. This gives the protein CASSLFLTGGGNEQFF.

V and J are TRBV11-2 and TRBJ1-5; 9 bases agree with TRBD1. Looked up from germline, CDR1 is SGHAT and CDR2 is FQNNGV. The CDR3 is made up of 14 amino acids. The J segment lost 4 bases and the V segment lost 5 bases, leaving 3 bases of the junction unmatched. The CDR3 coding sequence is TGTGCCAGCAGCCGGGGACAGGGTAATCAGCCCCAGCATTTT. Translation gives CASSRGQGNQPQHF.

In nucleotides, the CDR3 is TGCAGCGCCCCATCACCCACCGACGCCGGGGAGCTGTTTTTT. Translated, it gives CSAPSPTDAGELFF. The chain combines TRBV29-1 with TRBJ2-2, with D uncertain. V lost 7 bases to trimming and J lost 6 bases, with 18 bases between them. The germline CDR1 and CDR2 sequences are SQVTM and ANQGSEA. The CDR3 is 14 residues long.

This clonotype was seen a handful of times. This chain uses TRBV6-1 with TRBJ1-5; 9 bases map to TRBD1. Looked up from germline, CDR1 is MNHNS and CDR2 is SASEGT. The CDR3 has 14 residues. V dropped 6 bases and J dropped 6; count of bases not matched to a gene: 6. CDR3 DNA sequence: TGTGCCAGCAGCCAGGACAGGGGTGGTCAGCCCCAGCATTTT. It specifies CASSQDRGGQPQHF.

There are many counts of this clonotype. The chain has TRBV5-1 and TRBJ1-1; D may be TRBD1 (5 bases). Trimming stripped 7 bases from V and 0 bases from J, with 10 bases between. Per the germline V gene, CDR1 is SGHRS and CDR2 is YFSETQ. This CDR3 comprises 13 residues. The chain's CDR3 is CASSDTLNTEAFF. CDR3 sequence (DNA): TGCGCCAGCTCGGACACTTTGAACACTGAAGCTTTCTTT.

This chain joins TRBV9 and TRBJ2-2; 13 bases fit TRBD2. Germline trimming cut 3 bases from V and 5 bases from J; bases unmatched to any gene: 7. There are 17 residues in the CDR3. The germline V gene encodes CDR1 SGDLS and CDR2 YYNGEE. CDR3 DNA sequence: TGTGCCAGCAGCGAGACTAGCGGGAGGAGAGAGACCGGGGAGCTGTTTTTT. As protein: CASSETSGRRETGELFF.

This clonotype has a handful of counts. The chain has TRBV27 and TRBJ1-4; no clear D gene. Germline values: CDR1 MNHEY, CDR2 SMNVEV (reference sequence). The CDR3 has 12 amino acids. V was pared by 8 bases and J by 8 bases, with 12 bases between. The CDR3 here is CASGIGREKLFF. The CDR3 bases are TGTGCCAGCGGTATCGGGAGGGAAAAACTGTTTTTT.

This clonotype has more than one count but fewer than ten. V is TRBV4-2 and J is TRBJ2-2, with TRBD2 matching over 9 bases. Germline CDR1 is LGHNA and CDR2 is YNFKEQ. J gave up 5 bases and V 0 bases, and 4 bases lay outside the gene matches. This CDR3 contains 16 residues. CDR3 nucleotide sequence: TGTGCCAGCAGCCAAGATACAAGCGGGAGGACCGGGGAGCTGTTTTTT. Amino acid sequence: CASSQDTSGRTGELFF.

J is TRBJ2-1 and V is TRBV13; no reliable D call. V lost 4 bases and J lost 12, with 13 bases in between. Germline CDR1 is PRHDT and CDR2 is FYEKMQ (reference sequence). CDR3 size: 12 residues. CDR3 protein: CASSSERVGQFF. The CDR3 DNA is TGTGCCAGCAGCTCCGAGAGAGTCGGGCAGTTCTTC.